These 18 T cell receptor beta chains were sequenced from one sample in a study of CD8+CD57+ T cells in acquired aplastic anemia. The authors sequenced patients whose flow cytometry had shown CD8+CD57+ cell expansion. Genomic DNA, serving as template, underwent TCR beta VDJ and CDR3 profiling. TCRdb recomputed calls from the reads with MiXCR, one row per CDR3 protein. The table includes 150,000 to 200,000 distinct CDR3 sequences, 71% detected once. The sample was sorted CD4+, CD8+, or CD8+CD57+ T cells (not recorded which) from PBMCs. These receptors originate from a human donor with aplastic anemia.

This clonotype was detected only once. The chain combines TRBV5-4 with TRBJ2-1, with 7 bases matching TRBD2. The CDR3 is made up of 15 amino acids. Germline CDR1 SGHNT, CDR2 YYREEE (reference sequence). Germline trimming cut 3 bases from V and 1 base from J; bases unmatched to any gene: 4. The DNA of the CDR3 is TGTGCCAGCAGCTCCGGGACTACTTCCTACAATGAGCAGTTCTTC. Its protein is CASSSGTTSYNEQFF.

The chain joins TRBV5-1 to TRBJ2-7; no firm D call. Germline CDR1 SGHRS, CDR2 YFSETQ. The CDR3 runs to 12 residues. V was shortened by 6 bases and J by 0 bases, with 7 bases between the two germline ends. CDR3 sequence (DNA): TGCGCCAGCAACGATGGCTCCTACGAGCAGTACTTC. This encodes CASNDGSYEQYF.

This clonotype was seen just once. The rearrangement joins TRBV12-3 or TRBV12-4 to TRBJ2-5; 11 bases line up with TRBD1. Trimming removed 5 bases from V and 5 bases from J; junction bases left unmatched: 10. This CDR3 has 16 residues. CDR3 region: CASSQSGQGVRETQYF. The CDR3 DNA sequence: TGTGCCAGCAGTCAATCGGGACAGGGGGTGAGGGAGACCCAGTACTTC.

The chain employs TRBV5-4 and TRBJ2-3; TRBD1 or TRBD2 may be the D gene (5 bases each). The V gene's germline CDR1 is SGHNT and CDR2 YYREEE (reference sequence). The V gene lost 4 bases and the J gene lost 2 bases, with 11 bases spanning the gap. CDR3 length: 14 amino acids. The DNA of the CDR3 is TGTGCCAGCAGCCCAGGGACCCTCACAGATACGCAGTATTTT. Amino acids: CASSPGTLTDTQYF.

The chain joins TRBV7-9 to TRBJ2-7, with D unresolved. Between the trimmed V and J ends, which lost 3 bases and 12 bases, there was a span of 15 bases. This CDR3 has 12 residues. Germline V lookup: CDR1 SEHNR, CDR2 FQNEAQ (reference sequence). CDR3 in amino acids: CASSLSPYWLYF. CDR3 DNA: TGTGCCAGCAGCTTGTCACCATACTGGCTGTACTTC.

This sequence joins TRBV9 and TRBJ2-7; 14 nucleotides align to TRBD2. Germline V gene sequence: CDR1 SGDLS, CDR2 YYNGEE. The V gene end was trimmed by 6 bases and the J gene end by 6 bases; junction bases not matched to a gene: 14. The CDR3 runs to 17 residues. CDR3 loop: CASMGGLAGAPPGEQYF. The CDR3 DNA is TGTGCCAGCATGGGGGGACTAGCGGGAGCCCCGCCTGGCGAGCAGTACTTC.

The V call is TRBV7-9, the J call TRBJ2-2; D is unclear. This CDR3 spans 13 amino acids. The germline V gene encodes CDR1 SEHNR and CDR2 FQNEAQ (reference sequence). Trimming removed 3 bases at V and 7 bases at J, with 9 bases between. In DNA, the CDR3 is TGTGCCAGCAGCTTCCTTGGGCTCGGGGAGCTGTTTTTT. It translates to CASSFLGLGELFF. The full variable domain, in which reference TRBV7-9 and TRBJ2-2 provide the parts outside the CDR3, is DTGVSQNPRHKITKRGQNVTFRCDPISEHNRLYWYRQTLGQGPEFLTYFQNEAQLEKSRLLSDRFSAERPKGSFSTLEIQRTEQGDSAMYLCASSFLGLGELFFGEGSRLTVL.

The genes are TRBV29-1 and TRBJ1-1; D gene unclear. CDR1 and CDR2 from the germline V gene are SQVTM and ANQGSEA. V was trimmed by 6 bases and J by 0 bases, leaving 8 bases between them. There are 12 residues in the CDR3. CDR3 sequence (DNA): TGCAGCGTCGGCAGGTTGAACACTGAAGCTTTCTTT. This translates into CSVGRLNTEAFF.

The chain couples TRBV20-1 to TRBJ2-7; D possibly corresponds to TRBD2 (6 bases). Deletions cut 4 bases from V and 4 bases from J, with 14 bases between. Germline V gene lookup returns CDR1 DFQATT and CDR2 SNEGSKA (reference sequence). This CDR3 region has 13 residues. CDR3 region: CSAKNGSTYEQYF. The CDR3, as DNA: TGCAGTGCTAAGAACGGGAGTACTTACGAGCAGTACTTC.

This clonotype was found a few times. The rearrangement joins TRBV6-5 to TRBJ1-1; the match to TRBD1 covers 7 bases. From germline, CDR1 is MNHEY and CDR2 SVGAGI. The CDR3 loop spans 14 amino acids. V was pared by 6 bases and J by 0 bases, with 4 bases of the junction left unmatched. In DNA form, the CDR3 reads TGTGCCAGCAGCAAACAGGGGATGAACACTGAAGCTTTCTTT. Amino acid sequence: CASSKQGMNTEAFF.

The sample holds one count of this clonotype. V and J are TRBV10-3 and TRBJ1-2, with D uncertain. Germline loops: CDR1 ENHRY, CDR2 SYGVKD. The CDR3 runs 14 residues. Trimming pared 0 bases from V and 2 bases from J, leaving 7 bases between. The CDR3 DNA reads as TGTGCCATCAGTGAGTCGGTCCAGAACTATGGCTACACCTTC. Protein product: CAISESVQNYGYTF.

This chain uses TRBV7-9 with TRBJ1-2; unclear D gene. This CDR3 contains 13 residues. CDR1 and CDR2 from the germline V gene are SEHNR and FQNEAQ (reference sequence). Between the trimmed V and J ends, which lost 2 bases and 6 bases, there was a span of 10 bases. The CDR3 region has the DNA TGTGCCAGCAGCTTACAACTGACGGATGGCTACACCTTC. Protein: CASSLQLTDGYTF.

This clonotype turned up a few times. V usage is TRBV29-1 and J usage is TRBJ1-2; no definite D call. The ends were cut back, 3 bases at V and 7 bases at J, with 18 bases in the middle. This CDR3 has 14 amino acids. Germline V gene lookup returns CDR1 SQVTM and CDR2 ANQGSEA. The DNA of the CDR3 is TGCAGCGTTGATCTGCAGGATGGTATCGGTGGCTACACCTTC. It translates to CSVDLQDGIGGYTF.

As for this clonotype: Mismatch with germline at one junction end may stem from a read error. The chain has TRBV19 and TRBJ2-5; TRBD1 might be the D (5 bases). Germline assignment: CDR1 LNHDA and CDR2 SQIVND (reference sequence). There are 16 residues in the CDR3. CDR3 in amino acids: CASSIMGPETQEAQYF. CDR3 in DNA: TGTGCCAGTAGTATAATGGGGCCAGAAACCCAAGAGGCCCAGTACTTC.

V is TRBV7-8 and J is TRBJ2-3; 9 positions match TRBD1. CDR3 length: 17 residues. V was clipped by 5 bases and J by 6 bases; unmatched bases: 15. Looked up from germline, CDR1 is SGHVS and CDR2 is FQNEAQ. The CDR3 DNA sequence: TGTGCCAGCAGCCTGACTCAACAGGGGGCAGGATCGGATACGCAGTATTTT. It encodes CASSLTQQGAGSDTQYF.

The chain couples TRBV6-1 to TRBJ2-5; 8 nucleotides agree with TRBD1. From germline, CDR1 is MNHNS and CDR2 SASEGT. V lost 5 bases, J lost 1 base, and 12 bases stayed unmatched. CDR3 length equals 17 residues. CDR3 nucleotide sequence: TGTGCCAGCAGTCAAACGGGGACAGGTCTACCCCAAGAGACCCAGTACTTC. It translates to CASSQTGTGLPQETQYF.

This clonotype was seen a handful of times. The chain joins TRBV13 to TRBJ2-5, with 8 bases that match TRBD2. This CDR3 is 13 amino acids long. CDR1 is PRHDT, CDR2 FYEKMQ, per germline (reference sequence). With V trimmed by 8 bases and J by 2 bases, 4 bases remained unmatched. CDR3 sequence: CASREGSQETQYF. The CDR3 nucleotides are TGTGCCAGCCGGGAGGGAAGTCAAGAGACCCAGTACTTC.

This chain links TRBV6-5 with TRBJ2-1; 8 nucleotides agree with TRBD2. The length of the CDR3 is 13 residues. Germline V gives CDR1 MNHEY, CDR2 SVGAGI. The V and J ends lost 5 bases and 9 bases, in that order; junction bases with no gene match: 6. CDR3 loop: CASSHSGMGEQFF. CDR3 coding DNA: TGTGCCAGCAGTCATAGCGGGATGGGTGAGCAGTTCTTC.